Below, 7 T cell receptor beta chains from the same sample are listed, as sequenced in a study of T-cell reconstitution after alpha-beta-depleted transplantation in children. Construction of the TCRbeta library involved unique molecular identifiers. Via MiXCR, TCRdb re-called the PCR reads, giving one row per CDR3 protein. The table records under 450,000 distinct CDR3 sequences, roughly 13% of them present only once. Source: PBMCs, taken from the stem cell graft. The source is a human donor who donated a stem cell graft to a child with Fanconi anemia.

The rearrangement links TRBV11-2 to TRBJ2-5; D gene ambiguous. The germline V gene has CDR1 SGHAT and CDR2 FQNNGV. This CDR3 contains 10 residues. V dropped 4 bases and J dropped 7 bases, with 4 bases sitting between them. The CDR3 bases are TGTGCCAGCAGCTCCCTGACCCAGTACTTC. Translation gives CASSSLTQYF.

The V call is TRBV11-2, the J call TRBJ2-3; 16 bases line up with TRBD2. The CDR3 extends over 18 amino acids. Unmatched junction bases numbered 5, after V lost 5 bases and J lost 0 bases. Germline V gives CDR1 SGHAT, CDR2 FQNNGV. The CDR3 sequence: CASSQGLAGGLSTDTQYF. In nucleotides, the CDR3 is TGTGCCAGCAGCCAGGGACTAGCGGGGGGGCTTAGCACAGATACGCAGTATTTT.

The chain is built from TRBV5-5 and TRBJ2-7; TRBD2 aligns across 9 bases. With 1 base clipped from V and 5 bases from J, the junction kept 4 bases outside the gene matches. Germline CDR1 is SGHKS and CDR2 is YYEKEE (reference sequence). The CDR3 runs 14 residues. DNA for the CDR3: TGTGCCAGCAGCTTGCCGGGACTAGCCCACGAGCAGTACTTC. Its translation is CASSLPGLAHEQYF.

This clonotype was counted between two and nine times. The chain recombines TRBV6-2 or TRBV6-3 with TRBJ2-1; D perhaps matches TRBD1 (5 bases). Trimming removed 0 bases from V and 4 bases from J, with 13 bases in between. Germline V CDR1 and CDR2: MNHEY, SVGEGT. This CDR3 region has 16 residues. The CDR3 loop reads CASSYSAREAYNEQFF. CDR3 bases: TGTGCCAGCAGTTACTCTGCCAGGGAAGCGTACAATGAGCAGTTCTTC.

This clonotype appeared many times. The chain joins TRBV4-2 to TRBJ1-2; a possible D gene is TRBD1 (6 bases). Germline V CDR1 and CDR2: LGHNA, YNFKEQ. The CDR3 sequence is 12 residues long. V shed 7 bases and J shed 3 bases, with 9 bases lying between them. CDR3 sequence: CASKQGDYGYTF. The CDR3 region has the DNA TGTGCCAGCAAACAGGGCGACTATGGCTACACCTTC.

This clonotype was picked up many times. V gene TRBV12-3 or TRBV12-4 combines with J gene TRBJ2-5; perhaps TRBD1 as D (6 bases). This CDR3 region has 14 residues. Trimming shortened V by 8 bases and J by 5 bases, and 18 bases separated the two germline ends. The CDR3, as DNA: TGTGCCAGCGGGTCCAACAGGGATGGGGAGACCCAGTACTTC. Translated: CASGSNRDGETQYF.

This chain links TRBV3-1 with TRBJ2-3, with a possible D match to TRBD2 (8 bases). Between the trimmed V and J ends, which lost 3 bases and 3 bases, there was a span of 13 bases. Germline CDR1 LGHDT, CDR2 YNNKEL (reference sequence). CDR3 length: 15 residues. DNA for the CDR3: TGTGCCAGCAGCCACGCGGGGGGACAGACAGATACGCAGTATTTT. Translation gives CASSHAGGQTDTQYF.